Each of the 5 T cell receptor beta chains below was sequenced from the same sample in a study of T-cell reconstitution after alpha-beta-depleted transplantation in children. Unique molecular identifiers were used to barcode this TCRbeta library. Via MiXCR, TCRdb re-called the PCR reads, giving one row per CDR3 protein. Of about 200,000 distinct CDR3 sequences listed, roughly 6.6% are singletons. This material consisted of PBMCs, taken before TCRalphabeta/CD19-depleted stem cell transplant. These receptors all come from a boy between 2 and 10 years old with acute lymphoblastic leukemia, due to receive a stem cell transplant.

The table lists this clonotype with many counts. The rearrangement links TRBV12-3 or TRBV12-4 to TRBJ2-1; tentatively, D is TRBD1 (6 bases). Trimming removed 3 bases at V and 2 bases at J, with 11 bases between. The CDR3 is 15 residues long. The CDR3 loop reads CASSLVRGAYNEQFF. The CDR3 nucleotides read TGTGCCAGCAGTTTGGTCAGGGGAGCCTACAATGAGCAGTTCTTC.

This clonotype occurred many times. The rearrangement links TRBV9 to TRBJ2-3; possible D gene TRBD2, 5 bases. The CDR3 has 19 amino acids. Between the trimmed V and J ends, which lost 3 bases and 4 bases, there was a span of 27 bases. Germline CDR1 and CDR2: SGDLS and YYNGEE. DNA of the CDR3: TGTGCCAGCAGCGACGGTGGGTTTGTTACTCCGGAGGTAGCAGATACGCAGTATTTT. Its translation: CASSDGGFVTPEVADTQYF.

This clonotype was detected ten times or more. This chain joins TRBV5-1 and TRBJ2-1; the D is unclear. CDR3 size: 14 residues. Germline CDR1 reads SGHRS; CDR2 reads YFSETQ. The germline V and J ends were trimmed by 0 bases and 5 bases, with 9 bases remaining between them. The CDR3 here is CASSLAGPHNEQFF. CDR3 nucleotide sequence: TGCGCCAGCAGCTTGGCCGGGCCCCACAATGAGCAGTTCTTC.

In the case of this clonotype: A read error may explain this, as a much larger clone is one base away. The conserved final phenylalanine or tryptophan is absent from the CDR3, which likely points to a read error. This chain links TRBV29-1 with TRBJ2-7; possibly TRBD1 or TRBD2 for D (5 bases each). Germline loops: CDR1 SQVTM, CDR2 ANQGSEA. This CDR3 region has 11 residues. The germline V and J ends were trimmed by 7 bases and 3 bases, with 10 bases remaining between them. The CDR3 region has the DNA TGCAGCGCTGGGGACGGCTACGAGCAGTACTGC. Amino acids: CSAGDGYEQYC.

This rearrangement joins TRBV11-2 to TRBJ2-1; a weak D match, TRBD1 (5 bases). V was cut by 1 base and J by 8 bases, with 9 bases left in between. Germline CDR1 reads SGHAT; CDR2 reads FQNNGV. The CDR3 has 13 residues. CDR3 sequence: CASSLAGPDEQFF. The CDR3 nucleotides read TGTGCCAGCAGCTTAGCAGGGCCGGATGAGCAGTTCTTC.